The source of this TCR beta chain is a study of immune heterogeneity within non-small cell lung tumors. About the research overall: The tumors comprised a handful of squamous cell carcinomas, about 11 non-squamous carcinomas and 1 not otherwise specified.

TCR beta CDR3 was amplified by multiplex PCR, first round 10 cycles, 32 V and 13 J primers. TCRdb itself ran the multiplex PCR reads through MiXCR, one entry per CDR3 protein. Of 5,000 to 7,000 distinct CDR3 sequences detected, under 25% appear once; the ten largest clones hold 8.6%. This clonotype is deemed medium-sized. The antigen remains unidentified. Bulk tumor genomic DNA, 600 ng per sample, was used as template. Surgery yielded several widely spaced biopsies per primary tumor. The study cohort was described as untreated, and its members had newly diagnosed non-small cell lung cancer. They went on to have curative surgery. Germline-derived CDR1 and CDR2 are MGHDK and SYGVNS. The ends were cut back, 3 bases at V and 5 bases at J, with 10 bases in the middle. CDR3 length equals 14 residues. Study outcomes and limitations: For the most part, the T-cell receptor beta clonotypes present at high frequency were distinct from one individual patient to the next. Identical dominant CDR3 beta clonotypes showed recurrence across tumor sites within a patient, and site-unique high-frequency clones were also present.

The chain employs TRBV25-1 and TRBJ1-4, with D possibly TRBD1 on 5 matching bases. The TCR sequence derives from a man in his 70s with non-small cell lung cancer. What was sequenced was lung tumor tissue. CDR3 sequence reads: CASSDLEGNEKLFF. The CDR3 nucleotides read TGTGCCAGCAGTGATTTAGAGGGGAATGAAAAACTGTTTTTT.